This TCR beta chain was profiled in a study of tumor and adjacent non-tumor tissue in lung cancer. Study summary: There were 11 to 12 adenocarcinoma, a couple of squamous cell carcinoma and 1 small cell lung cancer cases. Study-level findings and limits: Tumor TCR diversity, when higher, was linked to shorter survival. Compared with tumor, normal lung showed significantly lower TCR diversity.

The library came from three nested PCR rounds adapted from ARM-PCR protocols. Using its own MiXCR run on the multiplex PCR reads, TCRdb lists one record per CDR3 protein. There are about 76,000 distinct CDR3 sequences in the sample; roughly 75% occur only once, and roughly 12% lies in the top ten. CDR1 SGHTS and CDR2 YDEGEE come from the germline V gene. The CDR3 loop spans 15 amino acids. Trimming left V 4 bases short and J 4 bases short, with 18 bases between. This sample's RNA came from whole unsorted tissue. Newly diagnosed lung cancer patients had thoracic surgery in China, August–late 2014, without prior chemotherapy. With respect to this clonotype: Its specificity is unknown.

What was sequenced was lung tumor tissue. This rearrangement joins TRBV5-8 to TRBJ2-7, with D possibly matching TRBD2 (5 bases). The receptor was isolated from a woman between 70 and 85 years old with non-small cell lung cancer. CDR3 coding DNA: TGTGCCAGCAGCCCAACCCGGACTTGTGTGTACGAGCAGTACTTC. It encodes CASSPTRTCVYEQYF.